The 14 T cell receptor beta chains below all came from one sample that was sequenced in a study of T cell repertoires in cytomegalovirus infection. TCRdb redid the calling of the reads with MiXCR, one entry per CDR3 protein. The sample has hundreds of thousands of distinct CDR3 sequences; about two fifths are singletons. These TCRs' antigens remain unknown. Sequenced here: cultured PBMCs, sampled from culture after CMV antigen stimulation. The origin of the receptors is a human donor in good health (CMV status not recorded). Some clones in this sample may be carry-over from other donors' samples.

This clonotype was recorded only once. The V and J genes are TRBV29-1 and TRBJ2-1, with D unclear. Germline V gene lookup returns CDR1 SQVTM and CDR2 ANQGSEA. The CDR3 contains 11 residues. Here the CDR3 reads CNVGRVNEQFF. As DNA, the CDR3 is TGCAATGTAGGGCGCGTGAATGAGCAGTTCTTC.

V usage is TRBV6-2 or TRBV6-3 and J usage is TRBJ1-1; D unclear. V dropped 2 bases and J dropped 0 bases, with 4 bases sitting between them. Germline V lookup: CDR1 MNHEY, CDR2 SVGEGT. This CDR3 comprises 13 residues. The CDR3, as DNA: TGTGCCAGCAGTTACACTTTGAACACTGAAGCTTTCTTT. Protein sequence: CASSYTLNTEAFF.

The chain has TRBV6-1 and TRBJ1-1, with D unresolved. V lost 1 base, J lost 6 bases, and 3 bases lay in between. CDR1 is MNHNS and CDR2 is SASEGT in the germline V gene. The CDR3 is 11 residues long. The DNA of the CDR3 is TGTGCCAGCAGTGAAGACGCTGAAGCTTTCTTT. Its translation: CASSEDAEAFF.

Only a few counts were recorded for this clonotype. The genes are TRBV25-1 and TRBJ2-1; D possibly corresponds to TRBD2 (6 bases). CDR1 is MGHDK and CDR2 is SYGVNS in the germline V gene. The V end was cut by 5 bases, the J end by 4 bases, with 9 bases between. The CDR3 spans 13 residues. The DNA of the CDR3 is TGTGCCAGCAGTTATGGGGGGTACAATGAGCAGTTCTTC. Its translation is CASSYGGYNEQFF.

This sequence joins TRBV7-8 and TRBJ2-4; D not certain. The CDR3 sequence is 12 residues long. The V end was cut by 7 bases, the J end by 9 bases, with 13 bases between. Germline CDR1 reads SGHVS; CDR2 reads FQNEAQ. This chain's CDR3 is CASTPDLVIQYF. In DNA, the CDR3 is TGTGCCAGCACCCCTGACCTAGTCATTCAGTACTTC.

J is TRBJ2-1 and V is TRBV7-2, with 14 bases that match TRBD2. The CDR3 spans 17 residues. Germline V gene lookup returns CDR1 SGHTA and CDR2 FQGNSA. V shed 3 bases, J shed 6 bases, and the junction held 7 bases outside the gene matches. CDR3: CASSFSGTSGRVNEQFF. CDR3 nucleotide sequence: TGTGCCAGCAGCTTTTCCGGGACTAGCGGGAGAGTCAATGAGCAGTTCTTC.

In its sample, this clonotype was seen a few times. This chain links TRBV7-9 with TRBJ2-1; no definite D call. The germline CDR1 and CDR2 sequences are SEHNR and FQNEAQ (reference sequence). This CDR3 spans 12 amino acids. V lost 3 bases, J lost 12 bases, and 12 bases lay in between. CDR3 in DNA: TGTGCCAGCAGCTTGTCTATTCGGCGGCAGTTCTTC. This sequence encodes CASSLSIRRQFF.

This clonotype was counted between two and nine times. The gene calls are TRBV4-2 and TRBJ2-1; 10 bases align to TRBD2. Trimming took 1 base from V and 10 from J; bases not matched to a gene: 13. Looked up from germline, CDR1 is LGHNA and CDR2 is YNFKEQ. The length of the CDR3 is 17 residues. CDR3 sequence: CASSQGPAGGPGNEQFF. In nucleotides, the CDR3 is TGTGCCAGCAGCCAAGGCCCAGCGGGGGGGCCGGGGAACGAGCAGTTCTTC.

V is TRBV7-6 and J is TRBJ1-1, with D tentatively TRBD1 (6 bases). The V gene's germline CDR1 is SGHVS and CDR2 FNYEAQ. V gave up 4 bases and J gave up 6 bases, with 18 bases separating them. The CDR3 runs to 15 residues. CDR3 in amino acids: CASSSRQVFPPEAFF. CDR3 coding DNA: TGTGCCAGCAGCTCACGACAGGTATTCCCTCCTGAAGCTTTCTTT.

This clonotype was counted between two and nine times. The chain combines TRBV5-1 with TRBJ1-6; tentative D call: TRBD1 (6 bases). V dropped 4 bases and J dropped 6 bases, with 11 bases sitting between them. The germline gives CDR1 SGHRS, CDR2 YFSETQ. CDR3 length: 14 residues. The CDR3 nucleotides read TGCGCCAGCAGCATGGACAGACTTAATTCACCCCTCCACTTT. Protein product: CASSMDRLNSPLHF.

The rearrangement joins TRBV7-9 to TRBJ2-7, with 10 bases lining up with TRBD1. Losses at the gene ends were 3 bases for V and 5 bases for J; bases not matched to a gene: 7. The germline gives CDR1 SEHNR, CDR2 FQNEAQ (reference sequence). The CDR3 sequence is 15 residues long. The CDR3 sequence: CASSLSGTGVHEQYF. The CDR3, as DNA: TGTGCCAGCAGCTTGTCCGGGACAGGGGTCCACGAGCAGTACTTC.

In this sample, this clonotype turned up a few times. The rearrangement links TRBV12-3 or TRBV12-4 to TRBJ2-6; a possible D gene is TRBD2 (6 bases). V shed 5 bases and J shed 0 bases, with 17 bases lying between them. This CDR3 has 18 amino acids. The CDR3 loop is CASSHRGIASSGANVLTF. DNA of the CDR3: TGTGCCAGCAGTCACCGGGGGATAGCGAGCTCTGGGGCCAACGTCCTGACTTTC.

This rearrangement joins TRBV7-2 to TRBJ1-1; TRBD1 might be the D (5 bases). The CDR3 is made up of 14 amino acids. Germline lookup yields CDR1 SGHTA and CDR2 FQGNSA. The V end was cut by 5 bases, the J end by 3 bases, with 13 bases between. CDR3: CASSADSGDTEAFF. The CDR3 nucleotides read TGTGCCAGCAGCGCCGACTCGGGGGACACTGAAGCTTTCTTT. Complete variable domain (other parts from reference TRBV7-2 and TRBJ1-1): GAGVSQSPSNKVTEKGKDVELRCDPISGHTALYWYRQSLGQGLEFLIYFQGNSAPDKSGLPSDRFSAERTGGSVSTLTIQRTQQEDSAVYLCASSADSGDTEAFFGQGTRLTVV.

The genes are TRBV6-5 and TRBJ2-1; D assignment may be TRBD1 or TRBD2 (5 bases each). This CDR3 has 16 residues. From germline, CDR1 is MNHEY and CDR2 SVGAGI. With 5 bases removed from V and 6 bases from J, the gap between germline ends came to 20 bases. CDR3 DNA sequence: TGTGCCAGCAGTCTAACCGGGGCCGAGGTCATCAATGAGCAGTTCTTC. It codes for CASSLTGAEVINEQFF.